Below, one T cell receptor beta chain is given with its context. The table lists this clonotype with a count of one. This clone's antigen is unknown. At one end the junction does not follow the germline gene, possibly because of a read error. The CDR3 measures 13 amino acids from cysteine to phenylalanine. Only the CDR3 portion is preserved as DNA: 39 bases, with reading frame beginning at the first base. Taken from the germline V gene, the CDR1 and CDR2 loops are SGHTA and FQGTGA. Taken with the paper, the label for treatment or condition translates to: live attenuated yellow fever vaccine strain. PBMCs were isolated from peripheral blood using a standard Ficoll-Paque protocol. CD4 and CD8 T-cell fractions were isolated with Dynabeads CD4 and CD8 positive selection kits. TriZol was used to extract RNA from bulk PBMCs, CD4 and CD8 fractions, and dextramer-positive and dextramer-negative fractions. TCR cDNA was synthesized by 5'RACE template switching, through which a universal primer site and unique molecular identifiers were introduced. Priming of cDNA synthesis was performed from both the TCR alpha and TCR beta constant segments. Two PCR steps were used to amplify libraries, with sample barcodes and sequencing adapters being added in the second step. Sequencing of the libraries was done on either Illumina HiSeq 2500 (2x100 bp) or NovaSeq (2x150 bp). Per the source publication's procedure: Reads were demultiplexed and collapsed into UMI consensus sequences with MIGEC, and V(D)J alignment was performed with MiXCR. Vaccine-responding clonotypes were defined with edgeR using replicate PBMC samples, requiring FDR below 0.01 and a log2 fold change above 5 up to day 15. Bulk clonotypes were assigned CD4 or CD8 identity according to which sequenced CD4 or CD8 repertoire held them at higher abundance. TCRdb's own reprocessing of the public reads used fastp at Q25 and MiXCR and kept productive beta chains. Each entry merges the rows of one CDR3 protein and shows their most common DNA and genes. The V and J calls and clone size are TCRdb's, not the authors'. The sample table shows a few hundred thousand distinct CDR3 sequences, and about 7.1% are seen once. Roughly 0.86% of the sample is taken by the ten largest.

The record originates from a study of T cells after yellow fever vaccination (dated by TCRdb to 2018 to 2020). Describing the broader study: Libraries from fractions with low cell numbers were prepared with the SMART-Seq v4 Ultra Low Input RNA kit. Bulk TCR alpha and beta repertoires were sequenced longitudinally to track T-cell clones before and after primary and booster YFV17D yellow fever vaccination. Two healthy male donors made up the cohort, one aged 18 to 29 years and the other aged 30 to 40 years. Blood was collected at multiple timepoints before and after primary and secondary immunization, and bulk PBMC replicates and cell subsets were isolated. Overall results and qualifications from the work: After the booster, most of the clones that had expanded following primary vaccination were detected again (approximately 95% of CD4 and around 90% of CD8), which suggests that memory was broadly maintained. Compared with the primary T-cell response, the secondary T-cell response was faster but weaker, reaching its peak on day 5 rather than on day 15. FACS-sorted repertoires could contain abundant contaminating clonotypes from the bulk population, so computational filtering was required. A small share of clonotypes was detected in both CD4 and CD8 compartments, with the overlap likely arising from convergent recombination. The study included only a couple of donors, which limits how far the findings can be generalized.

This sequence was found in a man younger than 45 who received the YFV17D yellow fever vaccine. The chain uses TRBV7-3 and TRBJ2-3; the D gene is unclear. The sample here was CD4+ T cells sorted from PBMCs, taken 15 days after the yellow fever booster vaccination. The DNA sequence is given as TGTCCCAGCAGCGCCCTAGGAACAGATACGCAGTATTTT. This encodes CPSSALGTDTQYF.